The 32 T cell receptor beta chains reported below all come from one sample, sequenced in a study of blood T cell repertoires in COVID-19. Generated by immunoSEQ multiplex PCR, the TCRdb table keeps only in-frame clones and is missing some. The sample gives around 59,000 clones, 81% of which show up once; 28% is in the top ten. The sample was peripheral blood. The receptors originated from a woman older than 75 with active or convalescent COVID-19.

The J gene is TRBJ2-7, the V gene TRBV6-2 or TRBV6-3; TRBD1 matches at 10 bases. CDR3 length: 14 residues. The V gene end was trimmed by 4 bases and the J gene end by 3 bases; junction bases not matched to a gene: 3. Germline V gene data show CDR1 as MNHEY and CDR2 as SVGEGT. The CDR3 sequence is CASSWDRGRYEQYF. For the CDR3, the DNA is TGTGCCAGCAGTTGGGACAGGGGCCGCTACGAGCAGTACTTC.

A note on this clone: One junction end does not reproduce the germline sequence, and a read error may be involved. The J gene is TRBJ2-3, the V gene TRBV7-7; the D is unclear. The V gene's germline CDR1 is SSHAT and CDR2 FNYEAQ (reference sequence). The CDR3 length is 14 residues. Here the CDR3 reads CASSPRVGTDTQYF. CDR3 sequence (DNA): TGTGCTAGCAGCCCCCGCGTGGGCACAGATACGCAGTATTTT.

This chain uses TRBV6-5 with TRBJ2-7; TRBD1 matches 9 bases. CDR1 is MNHEY and CDR2 is SVGAGI in the germline V gene. The trim removed 5 bases at V and 0 bases at J, leaving 5 bases unmatched. The CDR3 sequence is 15 residues long. Here the CDR3 DNA reads TGTGCCAGCAGTCCCCGGGACAGGGCCTCCTACGAGCAGTACTTC. It yields the protein CASSPRDRASYEQYF.

On this clone itself: A far larger clone is off by one base, so a read error is likely. Other DNA sequences in the same sample also yield this CDR3. The V gene is TRBV7-9, the J gene TRBJ2-5; tentative D call: TRBD2 (7 bases). The CDR3 contains 18 residues. CDR1 SEHNR and CDR2 FQNEAQ come from the germline V gene (reference sequence). V was pared by 7 bases and J by 4 bases, with 28 bases between. The CDR3 sequence is CASMGTRGAPRHGETQYF. The CDR3 nucleotides are TGTGCCAGCATGGGGACTCGGGGGGCCCCCCGCCACGGAGAGACCCAGTACTTC.

This sequence joins TRBV7-2 and TRBJ2-7, with no clear D. Germline CDR1 reads SGHTA; CDR2 reads FQGNSA. The CDR3 consists of 11 residues. Trimming took 5 bases from V and 4 from J, leaving 6 bases between them. The DNA for the CDR3 is TGTGCCAGCAGCCAGGTGTACGAGCAGTACTTC. As protein: CASSQVYEQYF.

The V gene is TRBV2, the J gene TRBJ1-1; D ambiguous. The CDR3 has 13 amino acids. V dropped 3 bases and J dropped 2 bases, with 7 bases sitting between them. Germline V lookup: CDR1 SNHLY, CDR2 FYNNEI. The CDR3 sequence is CASSEEGNTEAFF. The CDR3 region has the DNA TGTGCCAGCAGTGAGGAGGGTAACACTGAAGCTTTCTTT.

The chain is built from TRBV7-9 and TRBJ1-1, with 7 bases aligning to TRBD1. This CDR3 has 14 amino acids. V gave up 5 bases and J gave up 3 bases; unmatched junction bases: 6. CDR1 is SEHNR and CDR2 is FQNEAQ in the germline V gene (reference sequence). The CDR3 spells CASSRTGVDTEAFF. The CDR3 nucleotides are TGTGCCAGCAGCCGGACAGGAGTGGACACTGAAGCTTTCTTT. Supplemented by reference TRBV7-9 and TRBJ1-1, the full variable domain reads DTGVSQNPRHKITKRGQNVTFRCDPISEHNRLYWYRQTLGQGPEFLTYFQNEAQLEKSRLLSDRFSAERPKGSFSTLEIQRTEQGDSAMYLCASSRTGVDTEAFFGQGTRLTVV.

The rearrangement links TRBV5-1 to TRBJ1-2; the D is unclear. This CDR3 has 13 residues. Germline CDR1 reads SGHRS; CDR2 reads YFSETQ. The ends were cut back, 1 base at V and 3 bases at J, with 7 bases in the middle. The CDR3 DNA reads as TGCGCCAGCAGCTTGCCCCCCGACTATGGCTACACCTTC. Protein: CASSLPPDYGYTF.

CDR3 sequence reads: CASSLERVTDTQYF. The CDR3 nucleotides are TGCGCCAGCAGCCTAGAGCGGGTCACAGATACGCAGTATTTT. This chain uses TRBV5-1 with TRBJ2-3, with a possible D match to TRBD2 (6 bases). V was cut by 4 bases and J by 2 bases, with 11 bases left in between. The germline gives CDR1 SGHRS, CDR2 YFSETQ. The CDR3 totals 14 residues.

This clone was detected only once. The gene calls are TRBV5-1 and TRBJ2-7; perhaps TRBD1 as D (6 bases). CDR1 SGHRS and CDR2 YFSETQ come from the germline V gene. The CDR3 is 14 residues long. V was cut by 0 bases and J by 1 base, with 8 bases left in between. The DNA of the CDR3 is TGCGCCAGCAGCTTGGCAGGGGAGTCCTACGAGCAGTACTTC. Its translation: CASSLAGESYEQYF. Variable domain in full (rest from reference TRBV5-1 and TRBJ2-7): KAGVTQTPRYLIKTRGQQVTLSCSPISGHRSVSWYQQTPGQGLQFLFEYFSETQRNKGNFPGRFSGRQFSNSRSEMNVSTLELGDSALYLCASSLAGESYEQYFGPGTRLTVT.

The chain carries TRBV5-1 and TRBJ2-7; 8 bases map to TRBD2. Germline CDR1 is SGHRS and CDR2 is YFSETQ. This CDR3 comprises 16 residues. The ends lost 4 bases at V and 7 bases at J; junction bases unmatched: 16. In DNA, the CDR3 is TGCGCCAGCAGCGCCGACGTAGCGGGAATGATTAGAGAGCAGTACTTC. Residues: CASSADVAGMIREQYF.

The chain combines TRBV5-4 with TRBJ1-3; weak D call: TRBD1 (6 bases). Germline lookup yields CDR1 SGHNT and CDR2 YYREEE (reference sequence). Between the trimmed V and J ends, which lost 4 bases and 0 bases, there was a span of 17 bases. There are 17 residues in the CDR3. In DNA form, the CDR3 reads TGTGCCAGCAGCGAACTTACAGGGACCTTCTCTGGAAACACCATATATTTT. It codes for CASSELTGTFSGNTIYF.

The chain couples TRBV11-2 to TRBJ2-1; 14 bases fit TRBD2. V lost 5 bases, J lost 7 bases, and 7 bases stayed unmatched. Germline V lookup: CDR1 SGHAT, CDR2 FQNNGV. The CDR3 loop spans 16 amino acids. CDR3 protein: CASSPGLAGGQNEQFF. The CDR3 region has the DNA TGTGCCAGCAGCCCCGGACTAGCGGGGGGTCAGAATGAGCAGTTCTTC.

This clone was detected only once. The CDR3 DNA sequence: TGTGCCAGCAGCTTAGTGGTTGGGACAGGACCCTACGAGCAGTACTTC. Translating gives CASSLVVGTGPYEQYF. The chain employs TRBV7-8 and TRBJ2-7; TRBD1 agrees at 8 bases. This CDR3 region has 16 residues. Unmatched junction bases numbered 7, after V lost 1 base and J lost 2 bases. Germline loops: CDR1 SGHVS, CDR2 FQNEAQ.

V and J are TRBV2 and TRBJ1-2; D is ambiguous. The CDR3 totals 12 residues. V was shortened by 8 bases and J by 1 base, with 8 bases between the two germline ends. CDR1 SNHLY and CDR2 FYNNEI come from the germline V gene. The DNA of the CDR3 is TGTGCCAGCCGGGGAATTAACTATGGCTACACCTTC. Amino acid sequence: CASRGINYGYTF.

This chain uses TRBV10-1 with TRBJ1-1; 7 bases line up with TRBD1. V was pared by 2 bases and J by 10 bases, with 7 bases of the junction left unmatched. This CDR3 is built from 13 residues. The germline gives CDR1 WNHNN, CDR2 SYGVQD (reference sequence). CDR3 sequence: CASSEGYRGRAFF. CDR3 nucleotides: TGCGCCAGCAGTGAGGGATACAGGGGTCGAGCTTTCTTT.

This clone was recorded a few times. The CDR3 loop is CASSIRHFGDQPQHF. As DNA, the CDR3 is TGTGCCAGTAGTATAAGACATTTCGGGGATCAGCCCCAGCATTTT. This chain joins TRBV19 and TRBJ1-5; no firm D call. The CDR3 is 15 amino acids. Germline CDR1 and CDR2: LNHDA and SQIVND (reference sequence). V gave up 2 bases and J gave up 5 bases, with 13 bases separating them.

The chain employs TRBV7-8 and TRBJ1-2; TRBD1 agrees at 9 bases. Per germline, CDR1 SGHVS and CDR2 FQNEAQ. The CDR3 length is 16 residues. The V gene end was trimmed by 0 bases and the J gene end by 4 bases; junction bases not matched to a gene: 6. The CDR3 sequence is CASSLAAQGASYGYTF. The CDR3 DNA follows: TGTGCCAGCAGCTTAGCCGCACAGGGGGCGTCCTATGGCTACACCTTC. The whole variable domain, filled in from reference TRBV7-8 and TRBJ1-2, reads GAGVSQSPRYKVAKRGQDVALRCDPISGHVSLFWYQQALGQGPEFLTYFQNEAQLDKSGLPSDRFFAERPEGSVSTLKIQRTQQEDSAVYLCASSLAAQGASYGYTFGSGTRLTVV.

This sequence joins TRBV7-2 and TRBJ1-1; D call uncertain. Germline V lookup: CDR1 SGHTA, CDR2 FQGNSA. The CDR3 totals 13 residues. Trimming took off 7 bases at V and 6 bases at J, with 15 bases between the two ends. This CDR3 reads CASNSPPTAEAFF. The CDR3 DNA sequence: TGTGCCAGCAACTCCCCCCCCACAGCTGAAGCTTTCTTT.

This chain connects TRBV4-2 to TRBJ1-2, with D unresolved. Germline loops: CDR1 LGHNA, CDR2 YNFKEQ. This CDR3 comprises 14 residues. V was cut by 4 bases and J by 6 bases, with 15 bases left in between. The chain's CDR3 is CASSPSSGLDGYTF. The CDR3 nucleotides read TGTGCCAGCAGCCCCTCGTCCGGGTTGGATGGCTACACCTTC.

The chain joins TRBV9 to TRBJ1-3, with 7 nucleotides matching TRBD1. Germline values: CDR1 SGDLS, CDR2 YYNGEE. V dropped 5 bases and J dropped 0; count of bases not matched to a gene: 2. The CDR3 spans 14 residues. The CDR3 sequence: CASRSGGSGNTIYF. The CDR3, as DNA: TGTGCCAGCAGATCAGGGGGCTCTGGAAACACCATATATTTT.

This chain uses TRBV21-1 with TRBJ1-3; no check of the table's D call, TRBD1, against the DNA was made. TRBV21-1 is a documented pseudogene. This CDR3 has 19 residues. The CDR3 loop reads CASSKAPGQGASPGNTIYF. For the CDR3, the DNA is TGTGCCAGCAGCAAAGCCCCGGGACAGGGGGCGAGCCCTGGAAACACCATATATTTT.

This clone was picked up a small number of times. The DNA for the CDR3 is TGTGCCAGCAGTGATCTCCTCGGGCCCCAGCATTTT. It translates to CASSDLLGPQHF. The V and J genes are TRBV6-1 and TRBJ1-5, with unresolved D. With 3 bases removed from V and 9 bases from J, the gap between germline ends came to 9 bases. Germline lookup yields CDR1 MNHNS and CDR2 SASEGT. The CDR3 length is 12 residues.

V gene TRBV10-3 combines with J gene TRBJ1-6; 7 bases map to TRBD1. Germline V CDR1 and CDR2: ENHRY, SYGVKD. J lost 5 bases, V lost 2 bases, and 3 bases had no gene match. The CDR3 spans 15 residues. The CDR3 coding sequence is TGTGCCATCAGTGAGAGGGGGACAGATAATTCACCCCTCCACTTT. This translates into CAISERGTDNSPLHF.

Details on this clone: The DNA is left out, because the CDR3 cannot be placed on it with certainty; the CDR3 is given as TCRdb lists it. The V and J genes are TRBV21-1 and TRBJ1-2; TRBD1, the D gene given by the table, was not confirmed from the DNA. TRBV21-1 is termed a pseudogene. The CDR3 length is 11 residues, termini included. The CDR3 reads CVGQGSYGYTF.

The rearrangement joins TRBV18 to TRBJ2-3, with D possibly being TRBD1 (5 bases). Per germline, CDR1 KGHSH and CDR2 LQKENI. The CDR3 is 14 amino acids. The ends were cut back, 1 base at V and 2 bases at J, with 7 bases in the middle. CDR3 DNA sequence: TGTGCCAGCTCACCACAGGGGCACACAGATACGCAGTATTTT. Amino acid sequence: CASSPQGHTDTQYF.

The V gene is TRBV11-3, the J gene TRBJ1-1; TRBD1 might be the D (6 bases). V shed 4 bases and J shed 4 bases, with 10 bases lying between them. The germline V gene encodes CDR1 SGHNT and CDR2 YENEEA. This CDR3 comprises 13 residues. The CDR3, as DNA: TGTGCCAGCAGCTCCACAGGGTCCACTGAAGCTTTCTTT. This gives the protein CASSSTGSTEAFF.

V is TRBV6-1 and J is TRBJ2-5; 8 bases are shared with TRBD2. This CDR3 is 15 amino acids long. Trimming at V came to 2 bases and at J to 5 bases, leaving 7 bases not matched to a gene. Germline V gene lookup returns CDR1 MNHNS and CDR2 SASEGT. Written as DNA, the CDR3 is TGTGCCAGCAGTGAATCCAGCGGGGGCCGGGAGACCCAGTACTTC. Its translation is CASSESSGGRETQYF.

The chain has TRBV11-2 and TRBJ1-5, with TRBD1 matching 7 bases. The CDR3 is 17 amino acids. The junction had 16 bases not matched to a gene; V was cut back by 5 bases and J by 6 bases. Germline loops: CDR1 SGHAT, CDR2 FQNNGV. CDR3 loop: CASSPTPLGQSSQPQHF. In nucleotides, the CDR3 is TGTGCCAGCAGCCCAACCCCTCTGGGACAGTCAAGTCAGCCCCAGCATTTT.

The chain recombines TRBV6-2 or TRBV6-3 with TRBJ1-1; no clear D. The germline CDR1 and CDR2 sequences are MNHEY and SVGEGT. The V and J ends lost 2 bases and 1 base respectively, with 5 bases between them. CDR3 length equals 13 residues. The CDR3 DNA follows: TGTGCCAGCAGTTACGGGCCGAACACTGAAGCTTTCTTT. Its translation: CASSYGPNTEAFF.

The rearrangement uses TRBV15 and TRBJ1-5; D gene uncertain. V lost 2 bases and J 4 bases, leaving 6 bases between the germline ends. The germline V gene encodes CDR1 LNHNV and CDR2 YYDKDF (reference sequence). This CDR3 is 13 amino acids long. The CDR3 loop is CATSRSENQPQHF. The CDR3 bases are TGTGCCACCAGCAGATCCGAGAATCAGCCCCAGCATTTT.

The chain employs TRBV5-1 and TRBJ1-3; 7 bases map to TRBD1. V trimming: 4 bases; J trimming: 2 bases; junction bases outside the gene matches: 9. Germline assignment: CDR1 SGHRS and CDR2 YFSETQ. There are 16 residues in the CDR3. The CDR3 spells CASSLQGLGTGNTIYF. CDR3 DNA: TGCGCCAGCAGCCTACAGGGGCTCGGTACTGGAAACACCATATATTTT.